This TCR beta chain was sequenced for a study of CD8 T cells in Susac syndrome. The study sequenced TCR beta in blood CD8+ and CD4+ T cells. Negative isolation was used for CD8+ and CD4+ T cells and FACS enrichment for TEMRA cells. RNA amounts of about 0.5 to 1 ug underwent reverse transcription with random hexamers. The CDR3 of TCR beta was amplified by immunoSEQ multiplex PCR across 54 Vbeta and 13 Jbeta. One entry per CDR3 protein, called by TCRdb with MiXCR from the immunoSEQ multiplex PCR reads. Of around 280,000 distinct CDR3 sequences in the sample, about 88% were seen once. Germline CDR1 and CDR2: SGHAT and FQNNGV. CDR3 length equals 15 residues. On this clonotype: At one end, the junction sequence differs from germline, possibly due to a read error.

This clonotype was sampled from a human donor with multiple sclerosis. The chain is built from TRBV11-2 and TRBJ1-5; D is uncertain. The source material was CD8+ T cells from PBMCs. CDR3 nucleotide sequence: TGTGCCAGCAGCTTAGATCCCCAAGGCAACCAGCCCCAGCATTTT. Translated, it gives CASSLDPQGNQPQHF.